The clone carrying this TCR beta chain was observed many times. What it binds is unknown. These data originate in a study of breast tumors, draining lymph nodes, adjacent tissues. Findings and limits, study-wide: Compared with lymph nodes, tumors were less diverse; compared with nontumor tissue, more. Data fit most tumor T cells coming from lymph node, expanding in tumor. That most tumor T cells come from lymph nodes remained unproven.

From germline, CDR1 is MGHRA and CDR2 YSYEKL. Losses at the gene ends were 1 base for V and 2 bases for J; bases not matched to a gene: 5. The CDR3 length is 15 residues. TCRdb reanalysed the multiplex PCR reads using MiXCR and keeps one entry per CDR3 protein. The table has 70,000 to 85,000 distinct CDR3 sequences, around 20% seen once. Axillary draining lymph nodes of breast cancer patients supplied the node samples. V is TRBV4-1 and J is TRBJ2-7; 7 bases fit TRBD1. The source of this sequence is a female donor with breast cancer. Some clones in this sample may be carry-over from other donors' samples. The sample was axillary lymph node tissue. CDR3 coding DNA: TGCGCCAGCAGCCAAGTGGACAGGAGAGCCTACGAGCAGTACTTC. It translates to CASSQVDRRAYEQYF.